The present entry profiles one TCR beta chain with its context. The use of a sample-barcoded 5' primer and a J-beta primer mix characterized a second PCR of about 7 to 12 cycles. TCRdb called the 5' RACE reads again in MiXCR, with one record for every CDR3 protein. The table lists more than 900,000 distinct CDR3 sequences, around 27% of them singletons. The CDR3 runs 15 residues. From germline, CDR1 is SEHNR and CDR2 FQNEAQ (reference sequence). The data originate from a study of blood T cells in healthy people across ages. A minimum of 6 micrograms of total RNA was extracted per sample. The sample also formed part of further work on T cells of mothers and their children.

This clonotype was obtained from a girl aged 2 to 9 in good health. Sequencing input: blood. The chain recombines TRBV7-9 with TRBJ2-1, with TRBD1 matching 9 bases. TRBJ2-7 explains the end of the DNA better; the J call may be wrong. The DNA for the CDR3 is TGTGCCAGCATCTCCCCGGGACAGGGTGCAAACGAGCAGTACTTC. Its translation: CASISPGQGANEQYF.